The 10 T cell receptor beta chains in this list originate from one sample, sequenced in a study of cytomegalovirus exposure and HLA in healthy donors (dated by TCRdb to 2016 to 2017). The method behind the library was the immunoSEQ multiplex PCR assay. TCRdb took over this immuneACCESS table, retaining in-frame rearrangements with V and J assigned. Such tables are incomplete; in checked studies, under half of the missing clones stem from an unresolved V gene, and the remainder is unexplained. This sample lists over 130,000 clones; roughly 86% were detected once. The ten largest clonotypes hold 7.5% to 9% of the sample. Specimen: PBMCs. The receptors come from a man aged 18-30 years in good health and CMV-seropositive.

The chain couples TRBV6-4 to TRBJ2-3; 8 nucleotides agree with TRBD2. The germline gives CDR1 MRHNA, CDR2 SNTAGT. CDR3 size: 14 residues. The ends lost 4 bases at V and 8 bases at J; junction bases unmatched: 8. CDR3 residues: CASSAGGAAGTQYF. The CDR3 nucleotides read TGTGCCAGCAGTGCCGGGGGGGCCGCTGGTACGCAGTATTTT.

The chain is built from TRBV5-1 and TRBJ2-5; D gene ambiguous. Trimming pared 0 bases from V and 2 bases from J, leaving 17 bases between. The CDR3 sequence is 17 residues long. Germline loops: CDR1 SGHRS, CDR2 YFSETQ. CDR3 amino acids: CASSLANGPRSQETQYF. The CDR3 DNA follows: TGCGCCAGCAGCTTGGCGAACGGTCCCCGGTCGCAAGAGACCCAGTACTTC. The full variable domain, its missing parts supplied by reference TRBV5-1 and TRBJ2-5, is KAGVTQTPRYLIKTRGQQVTLSCSPISGHRSVSWYQQTPGQGLQFLFEYFSETQRNKGNFPGRFSGRQFSNSRSEMNVSTLELGDSALYLCASSLANGPRSQETQYFGPGTRLLVL.

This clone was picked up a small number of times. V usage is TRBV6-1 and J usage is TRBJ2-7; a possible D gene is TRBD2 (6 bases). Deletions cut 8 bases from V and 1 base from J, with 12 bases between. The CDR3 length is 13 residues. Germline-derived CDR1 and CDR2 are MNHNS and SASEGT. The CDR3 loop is CASRGLDSYEQYF. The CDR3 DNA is TGTGCCAGCCGGGGACTGGATTCCTACGAGCAGTACTTC.

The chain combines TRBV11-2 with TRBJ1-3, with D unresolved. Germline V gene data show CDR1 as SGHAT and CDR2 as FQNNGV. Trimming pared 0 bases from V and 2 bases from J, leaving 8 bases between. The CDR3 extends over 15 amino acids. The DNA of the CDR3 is TGTGCCAGCAGCTTAGATCTCGGTGCTGGAAACACCATATATTTT. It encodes CASSLDLGAGNTIYF. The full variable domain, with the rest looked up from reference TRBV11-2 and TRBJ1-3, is EAGVAQSPRYKIIEKRQSVAFWCNPISGHATLYWYQQILGQGPKLLIQFQNNGVVDDSQLPKDRFSAERLKGVDSTLKIQPAKLEDSAVYLCASSLDLGAGNTIYFGEGSWLTVV.

This CDR3 reads CASSFGTGVTYF. DNA for the CDR3: TGTGCCAGCAGCTTTGGGACAGGGGTTACGTACTTC. The J gene is TRBJ2-7, the V gene TRBV5-4; TRBD1 matches 10 bases. Germline values: CDR1 SGHNT, CDR2 YYREEE (reference sequence). V shed 2 bases and J 12 bases; nucleotides not matched to a gene: 5. The CDR3 extends over 12 amino acids.

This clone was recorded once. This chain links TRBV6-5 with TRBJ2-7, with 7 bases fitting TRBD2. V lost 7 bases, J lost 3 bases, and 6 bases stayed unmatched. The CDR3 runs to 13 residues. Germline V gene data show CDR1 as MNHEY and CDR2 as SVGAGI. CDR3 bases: TGTGCCAGCACCAGAGGACTAGTCTACGAGCAGTACTTC. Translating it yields CASTRGLVYEQYF.

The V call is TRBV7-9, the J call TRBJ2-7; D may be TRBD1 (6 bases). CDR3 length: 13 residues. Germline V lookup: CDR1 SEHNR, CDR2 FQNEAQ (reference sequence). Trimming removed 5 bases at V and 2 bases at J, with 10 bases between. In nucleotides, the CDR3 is TGTGCCAGCAGCCCGACAGGAACCTACGAGCAGTACTTC. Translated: CASSPTGTYEQYF.

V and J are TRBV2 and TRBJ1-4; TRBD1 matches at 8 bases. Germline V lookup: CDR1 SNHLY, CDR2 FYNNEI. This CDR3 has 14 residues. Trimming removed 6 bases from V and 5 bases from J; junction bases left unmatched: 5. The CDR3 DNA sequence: TGTGCCAGCAGCTTAGACAGGGGCAATGAAAAACTGTTTTTT. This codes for CASSLDRGNEKLFF.

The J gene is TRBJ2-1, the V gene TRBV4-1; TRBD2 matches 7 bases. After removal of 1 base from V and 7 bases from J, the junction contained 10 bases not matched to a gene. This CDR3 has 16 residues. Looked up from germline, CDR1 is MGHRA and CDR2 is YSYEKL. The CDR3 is CASSQVDMGGTNEQFF. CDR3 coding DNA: TGCGCCAGCAGCCAAGTGGACATGGGGGGGACTAATGAGCAGTTCTTC.

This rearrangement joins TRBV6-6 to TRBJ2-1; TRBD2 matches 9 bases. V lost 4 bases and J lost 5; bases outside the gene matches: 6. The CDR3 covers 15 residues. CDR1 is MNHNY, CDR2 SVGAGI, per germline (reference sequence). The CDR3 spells CASSLILAGNNEQFF. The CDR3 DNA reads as TGTGCCAGCAGTTTAATCCTAGCGGGGAACAATGAGCAGTTCTTC.